These 10 T cell receptor beta chains originate from one sample sequenced in a study of cytomegalovirus exposure and HLA in healthy donors. Primers included in the PCR were 60 Vbeta and 13 Jbeta primers. The repertoire was sequenced with immunoSEQ multiplex PCR; TCRdb's copy has only in-frame clones and lacks some. Among about 170,000 clones listed, roughly 79% were seen once. Material for sequencing was PBMCs. The receptors here all came from a man aged 40-55 years in good health and CMV-seropositive.

This chain uses TRBV6-5 with TRBJ2-5, with 15 bases lining up with TRBD2. The DNA matches TRBJ2-7 better at its end, which makes the J call doubtful. The CDR3 is 15 amino acids. Germline V CDR1 and CDR2: MNHEY, SVGAGI. The CDR3 DNA sequence: TGTGCCAGCAGTCCAGGGACTAGCGGGAGGCACGAGCAGTACTTC. It translates to CASSPGTSGRHEQYF.

As concerns this clone: The sample carries other DNA sequences with the same CDR3. The chain combines TRBV7-3 with TRBJ2-7; 8 nucleotides agree with TRBD2. The V and J ends lost 5 bases and 5 bases, in that order; junction bases with no gene match: 8. The V gene's germline CDR1 is SGHTA and CDR2 FQGTGA. This CDR3 comprises 14 residues. The CDR3 protein is CASSPGLAGHEQYF. CDR3 DNA: TGTGCCAGCAGCCCCGGGCTAGCGGGCCACGAGCAGTACTTC.

The chain recombines TRBV11-3 with TRBJ2-2, with 8 bases that match TRBD1. Trimming at V came to 2 bases and at J to 3 bases, leaving 2 bases not matched to a gene. The CDR3 sequence is 15 residues long. Germline loops: CDR1 SGHNT, CDR2 YENEEA. This chain's CDR3 is CASSLQGADTGELFF. CDR3 in DNA: TGTGCCAGCAGCTTACAGGGGGCCGACACCGGGGAGCTGTTTTTT.

The chain links TRBV7-2 to TRBJ1-2; D is possibly TRBD1 (6 bases). In germline, CDR1 is SGHTA, CDR2 FQGNSA. This CDR3 has 14 residues. Deletions cut 3 bases from V and 2 bases from J, with 10 bases between. The CDR3 DNA follows: TGTGCCAGCAGCTTCCGGGACAAGAACTATGGCTACACCTTC. It codes for CASSFRDKNYGYTF.

This rearrangement joins TRBV11-3 to TRBJ1-1; TRBD1 matches at 7 bases. The CDR3 is 15 residues long. The germline gives CDR1 SGHNT, CDR2 YENEEA. V lost 5 bases and J lost 3; bases outside the gene matches: 9. DNA of the CDR3: TGTGCCAGCAGCAGACAGGGAATCGATGACACTGAAGCTTTCTTT. Protein sequence: CASSRQGIDDTEAFF.

This clone was counted between two and nine times. The V call is TRBV15, the J call TRBJ1-4; TRBD1 aligns across 7 bases. CDR3 length: 15 amino acids. The V gene end was trimmed by 0 bases and the J gene end by 4 bases; junction bases not matched to a gene: 2. Germline CDR1 LNHNV, CDR2 YYDKDF (reference sequence). CDR3 loop: CATSREAGGNEKLFF. The DNA of the CDR3 is TGTGCCACCAGCAGAGAAGCAGGGGGTAATGAAAAACTGTTTTTT.

The chain has TRBV5-4 and TRBJ2-5; no reliable D call. CDR1 SGHNT and CDR2 YYREEE come from the germline V gene (reference sequence). The CDR3 consists of 15 residues. Trimming removed 2 bases at V and 2 bases at J, with 13 bases between. The chain's CDR3 is CASSFNALRQETQYF. CDR3 in DNA: TGTGCCAGCAGCTTCAATGCCCTACGGCAAGAGACCCAGTACTTC.

The chain combines TRBV27 with TRBJ1-3, with a possible D match to TRBD1 (6 bases). Trimming shortened V by 4 bases and J by 0 bases, and 10 bases separated the two germline ends. The CDR3 covers 15 residues. Germline CDR1 and CDR2: MNHEY and SMNVEV (reference sequence). Here the CDR3 DNA reads TGTGCCAGCAGTTCGCAGGGGCTCTCTGGAAACACCATATATTTT. This encodes CASSSQGLSGNTIYF.

The DNA of the CDR3 is TGTGCCTACCCGGGACAGGGAGATGGTGGCTACACCTTC. Amino acid sequence: CAYPGQGDGGYTF. V and J are TRBV30 and TRBJ1-2, with 9 positions matching TRBD1. V trimming: 7 bases; J trimming: 7 bases; junction bases outside the gene matches: 10. The CDR3 sequence is 13 residues long. Germline V gene data show CDR1 as GTSNPN and CDR2 as SVGIG (reference sequence). The full variable domain, in which reference TRBV30 and TRBJ1-2 provide the parts outside the CDR3, is SQTIHQWPATLVQPVGSPLSLECTVEGTSNPNLYWYRQAAGRGLQLLFYSVGIGQISSEVPQNLSASRPQDRQFILSSKKLLLSDSGFYLCAYPGQGDGGYTFGSGTRLTVV.

The V and J genes are TRBV11-2 and TRBJ2-3; D remains unclear. V was pared by 3 bases and J by 5 bases, with 6 bases between. The V gene's germline CDR1 is SGHAT and CDR2 FQNNGV. There are 12 residues in the CDR3. The CDR3 is CASSFAGDTQYF. DNA for the CDR3: TGTGCCAGCAGCTTTGCCGGAGATACGCAGTATTTT.